The 14 T cell receptor beta chains below were found in one sample sequenced in a study of OX40 agonist ivuxolimab in advanced cancers. The table came from immunoSEQ multiplex PCR; TCRdb's copy has only in-frame clones and leaves some out. The sample yields 75,000 or so clones, approximately 81% seen once. The source was CD4+ or CD8+ T cells sorted from blood, collected in a trial of the OX40 agonist ivuxolimab. The receptors stem from an adult with an advanced solid tumor such as melanoma, head and neck, liver or kidney cancer.

The rearrangement joins TRBV9 to TRBJ2-3, with TRBD2 matching 9 bases. The J segment lost 3 bases and the V segment lost 4 bases, leaving 6 bases of the junction unmatched. Germline assignment: CDR1 SGDLS and CDR2 YYNGEE. The CDR3 runs 15 residues. The CDR3 region is CASSFSGRRTDTQYF. CDR3 DNA sequence: TGTGCCAGCAGCTTTAGCGGGAGACGGACAGATACGCAGTATTTT.

This rearrangement joins TRBV6-1 to TRBJ1-2; D remains unclear. The ends were cut back, 3 bases at V and 2 bases at J, with 13 bases in the middle. The germline V gene has CDR1 MNHNS and CDR2 SASEGT. The CDR3 sequence is 15 residues long. CDR3 sequence (DNA): TGTGCCAGCAGTGAGGGTCCCGGCCAGAACTATGGCTACACCTTC. Protein sequence: CASSEGPGQNYGYTF.

The J gene is TRBJ2-2, the V gene TRBV11-2; D is uncertain. Germline CDR1 reads SGHAT; CDR2 reads FQNNGV. The CDR3 is made up of 17 amino acids. The V and J ends lost 5 bases and 0 bases respectively, with 16 bases between them. The CDR3: CASSPWHFYANTGELFF. CDR3 nucleotides: TGTGCCAGCAGCCCCTGGCACTTTTACGCGAACACCGGGGAGCTGTTTTTT.

This clone occurred a few times. The J gene is TRBJ2-7, the V gene TRBV6-6, with 8 bases aligning to TRBD1. The CDR3 runs 14 residues. The ends lost 7 bases at V and 2 bases at J; junction bases unmatched: 7. CDR1 is MNHNY and CDR2 is SVGAGI in the germline V gene (reference sequence). The CDR3 DNA is TGTGCCAGCACTTTGACAGGGGCGGCCTACGAGCAGTACTTC. This translates into CASTLTGAAYEQYF.

CDR3 residues: CASGPGLHTYEQYF. The DNA for the CDR3 is TGTGCCAGCGGTCCGGGACTGCACACCTACGAGCAGTACTTC. The chain uses TRBV19 and TRBJ2-7, with D possibly being TRBD2 (6 bases). The CDR3 consists of 14 residues. CDR1 and CDR2 from the germline V gene are LNHDA and SQIVND (reference sequence). V was shortened by 9 bases and J by 2 bases, with 17 bases between the two germline ends.

V gene TRBV18 combines with J gene TRBJ1-2; D is unresolved. The CDR3 runs to 15 residues. Trimming took off 2 bases at V and 7 bases at J, with 17 bases between the two ends. Per germline, CDR1 KGHSH and CDR2 LQKENI. The CDR3 DNA follows: TGTGCCAGCTCACCAAATGCGGGTCCCAAAACTGGCTACACCTTC. This translates into CASSPNAGPKTGYTF.

In its sample, this clone was seen once. This chain links TRBV5-1 with TRBJ2-7; 8 nucleotides agree with TRBD1. Germline V gene lookup returns CDR1 SGHRS and CDR2 YFSETQ. The CDR3 is 14 amino acids. J lost 2 bases, V lost 4 bases, and 5 bases had no gene match. The CDR3 is CASSPETGAYEQYF. CDR3 DNA sequence: TGCGCCAGCAGCCCCGAGACAGGGGCCTACGAGCAGTACTTC. The full variable domain, completed using reference TRBV5-1 and TRBJ2-7, is KAGVTQTPRYLIKTRGQQVTLSCSPISGHRSVSWYQQTPGQGLQFLFEYFSETQRNKGNFPGRFSGRQFSNSRSEMNVSTLELGDSALYLCASSPETGAYEQYFGPGTRLTVT.

The chain couples TRBV11-3 to TRBJ2-7; 8 bases line up with TRBD1. CDR1 is SGHNT and CDR2 is YENEEA in the germline V gene. V lost 5 bases and J lost 2; bases outside the gene matches: 5. The CDR3 totals 14 residues. CDR3 protein: CASSVRDRPYEQYF. The CDR3, as DNA: TGTGCCAGCAGCGTCCGGGACAGGCCCTACGAGCAGTACTTC. The full variable domain, completed using reference TRBV11-3 and TRBJ2-7, is EAGVVQSPRYKIIEKKQPVAFWCNPISGHNTLYWYLQNLGQGPELLIRYENEEAVDDSQLPKDRFSAERLKGVDSTLKIQPAELGDSAVYLCASSVRDRPYEQYFGPGTRLTVT.

The chain combines TRBV7-6 with TRBJ1-3; 8 nucleotides align to TRBD1. Germline loops: CDR1 SGHVS, CDR2 FNYEAQ. V trimming: 1 base; J trimming: 7 bases; junction bases outside the gene matches: 3. The CDR3 has 14 amino acids. CDR3 sequence reads: CASSLGTGINTIYF. The CDR3 DNA follows: TGTGCCAGCAGCTTAGGGACAGGGATTAACACCATATATTTT.

The chain links TRBV7-9 to TRBJ1-2; D not certain. There are 12 residues in the CDR3. Per germline, CDR1 SEHNR and CDR2 FQNEAQ (reference sequence). The germline V and J ends were trimmed by 4 bases and 4 bases, with 7 bases remaining between them. The CDR3 is CASSSAAYGYTF. CDR3 DNA sequence: TGTGCCAGCAGCTCAGCCGCCTATGGCTACACCTTC.

This chain joins TRBV28 and TRBJ1-2; D is undetermined. Per the germline V gene, CDR1 is MDHEN and CDR2 is SYDVKM. The CDR3 is made up of 13 amino acids. V lost 2 bases and J lost 10, with 14 bases in between. The CDR3, as DNA: TGTGCCAGCAGTTTAATTACCCCGCCCCCCTACACCTTC. This encodes CASSLITPPPYTF.

The count of this clone is one. The chain links TRBV19 to TRBJ2-5; 9 positions match TRBD1. The DNA matches TRBJ2-7 better at its end, which makes the J call doubtful. Germline V lookup: CDR1 LNHDA, CDR2 SQIVND (reference sequence). There are 13 residues in the CDR3. CDR3: CASSSGQGYEQYF. CDR3 sequence (DNA): TGTGCCAGTAGTAGCGGACAGGGGTACGAGCAGTACTTC.

This clone was detected only a few times. V usage is TRBV27 and J usage is TRBJ2-7; D is possibly TRBD1 (6 bases). This CDR3 is 13 amino acids long. Germline V gives CDR1 MNHEY, CDR2 SMNVEV (reference sequence). V lost 5 bases, J lost 2 bases, and 10 bases lay in between. DNA of the CDR3: TGTGCCAGCAGTATGACAGGTACCTACGAGCAGTACTTC. Residues: CASSMTGTYEQYF.

This chain joins TRBV19 and TRBJ1-2; D is uncertain. Between the trimmed V and J ends, which lost 1 base and 8 bases, there was a span of 17 bases. The CDR3 has 15 amino acids. The germline CDR1 and CDR2 sequences are LNHDA and SQIVND (reference sequence). The CDR3 is CASSIGRTGIEGYTF. The CDR3 nucleotides are TGTGCCAGTAGTATAGGGCGGACGGGGATAGAGGGCTACACCTTC.